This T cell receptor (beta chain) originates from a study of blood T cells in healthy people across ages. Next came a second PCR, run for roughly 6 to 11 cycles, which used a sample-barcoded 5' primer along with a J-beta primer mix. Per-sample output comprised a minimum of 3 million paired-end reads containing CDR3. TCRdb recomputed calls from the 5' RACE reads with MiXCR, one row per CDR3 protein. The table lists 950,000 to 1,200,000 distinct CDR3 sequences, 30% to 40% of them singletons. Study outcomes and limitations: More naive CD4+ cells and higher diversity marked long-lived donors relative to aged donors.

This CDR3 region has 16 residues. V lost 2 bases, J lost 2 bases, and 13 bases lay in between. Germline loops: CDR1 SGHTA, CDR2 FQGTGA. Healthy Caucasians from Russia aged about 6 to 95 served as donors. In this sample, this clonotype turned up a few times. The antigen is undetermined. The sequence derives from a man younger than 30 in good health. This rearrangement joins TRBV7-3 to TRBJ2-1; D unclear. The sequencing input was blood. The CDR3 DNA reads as TGTGCCAGCAGCTTATATGGTGGCCCCGCCTACAATGAGCAGTTCTTC. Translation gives CASSLYGGPAYNEQFF.